This T cell receptor beta chain was captured by sequencing in a study of metastatic and nonmetastatic thyroid tumors. Looking at the study overall: Across blood and tumor or nodule tissue, repertoires from malignant and benign thyroid patients were compared with one another.

Findings and caveats of the study: Malignant tumors reportedly showed significantly higher TCR beta diversity than benign nodules in both blood and tumor.

Germline CDR1 is MNHNS and CDR2 is SASEGT. The CDR3 is 13 amino acids. This clone was counted only a few times. Its antigen is still unknown. As the CDR3 is not closed by the conserved phenylalanine or tryptophan, this likely results from a read error. Before thyroid surgery, none of the patients had received any treatment. As processed by the authors: Built for papillary thyroid cancer, a distant-metastasis classifier drew on CDR3 differences across clinicopathological groups. With MiXCR, TCRdb reprocessed the PCR reads. TCRdb's processing, not the authors', yielded these V and J calls. The profile covers 20,000 to 25,000 clones, with 22% appearing a single time and under 9% taken by the ten largest.

Sample: blood. This sequence originates from a female donor with papillary thyroid cancer or a benign thyroid nodule (not recorded which). Some clones in this sample may be carry-over from other donors' samples. This chain links TRBV6-1 with TRBJ2-5, with D maybe TRBD1 (7 bases). CDR3 in DNA: TGTGCCAGCAGTGAACTCAGGGGGGAGACACAGTACTCC. This encodes CASSELRGETQYS.